The clone carrying this T cell receptor (beta chain) was found a few times. This entry belongs to a study of blood T cell repertoires in COVID-19. Study overall: Spain, Italy and the United States supplied samples that represented acute and convalescent COVID-19.

Here immunoSEQ multiplex PCR was the method, and the copy in TCRdb shows in-frame clones only, minus some. The sample has under 200,000 clones; about 85% are singletons. This CDR3 has 18 amino acids. Germline CDR1 MGHRA, CDR2 YSYEKL. V was trimmed by 1 base and J by 2 bases, leaving 18 bases between them. The sequence was collected from a woman at least 80 years old with acute or convalescent COVID-19. The specimen sequenced was peripheral blood. The chain uses TRBV4-1 and TRBJ1-5; a weak D match, TRBD1 (5 bases). CDR3 coding DNA: TGCGCCAGCAGCCAAGGTATGAGGGGAGGTTGGGGCAATCAGCCCCAGCATTTT. The encoded protein is CASSQGMRGGWGNQPQHF.